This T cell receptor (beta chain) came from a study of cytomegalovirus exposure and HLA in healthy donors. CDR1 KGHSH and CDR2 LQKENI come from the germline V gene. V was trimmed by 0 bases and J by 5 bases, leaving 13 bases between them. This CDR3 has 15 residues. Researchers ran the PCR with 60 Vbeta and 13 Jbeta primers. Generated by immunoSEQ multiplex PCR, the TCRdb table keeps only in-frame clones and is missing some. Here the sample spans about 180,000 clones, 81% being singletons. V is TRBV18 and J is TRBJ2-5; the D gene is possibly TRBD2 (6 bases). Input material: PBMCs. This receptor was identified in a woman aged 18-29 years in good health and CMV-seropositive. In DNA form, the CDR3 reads TGTGCCAGCTCACCACCTGCGGGGCCTAAGGAGACCCAGTACTTC. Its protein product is CASSPPAGPKETQYF.